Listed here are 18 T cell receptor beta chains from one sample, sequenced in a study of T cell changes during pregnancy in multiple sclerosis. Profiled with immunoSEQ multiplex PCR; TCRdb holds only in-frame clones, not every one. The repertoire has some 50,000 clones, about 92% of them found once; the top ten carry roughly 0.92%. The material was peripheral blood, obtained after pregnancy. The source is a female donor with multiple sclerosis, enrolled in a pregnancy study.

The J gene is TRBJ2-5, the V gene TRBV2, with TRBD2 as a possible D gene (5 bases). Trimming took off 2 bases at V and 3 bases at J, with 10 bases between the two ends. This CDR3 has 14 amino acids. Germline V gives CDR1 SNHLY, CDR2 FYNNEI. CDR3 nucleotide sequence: TGTGCCAGCAGTGAATGGCGGGTAGAAGAGACCCAGTACTTC. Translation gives CASSEWRVEETQYF.

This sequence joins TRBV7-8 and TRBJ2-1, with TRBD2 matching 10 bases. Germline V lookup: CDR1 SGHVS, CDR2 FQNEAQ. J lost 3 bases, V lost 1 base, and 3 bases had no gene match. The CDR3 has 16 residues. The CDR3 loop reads CASSLGSSGGYNEQFF. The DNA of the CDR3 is TGTGCCAGCAGCTTAGGGTCTAGCGGGGGCTACAATGAGCAGTTCTTC. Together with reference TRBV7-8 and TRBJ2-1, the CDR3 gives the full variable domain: GAGVSQSPRYKVAKRGQDVALRCDPISGHVSLFWYQQALGQGPEFLTYFQNEAQLDKSGLPSDRFFAERPEGSVSTLKIQRTQQEDSAVYLCASSLGSSGGYNEQFFGPGTRLTVL.

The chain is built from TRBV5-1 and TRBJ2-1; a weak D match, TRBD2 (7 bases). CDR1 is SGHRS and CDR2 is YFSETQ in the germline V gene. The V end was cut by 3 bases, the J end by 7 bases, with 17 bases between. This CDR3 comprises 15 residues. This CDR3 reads CASSWGGGQVNEQFF. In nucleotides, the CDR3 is TGCGCCAGCAGCTGGGGAGGGGGGCAGGTGAATGAGCAGTTCTTC. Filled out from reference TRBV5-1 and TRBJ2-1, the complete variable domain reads KAGVTQTPRYLIKTRGQQVTLSCSPISGHRSVSWYQQTPGQGLQFLFEYFSETQRNKGNFPGRFSGRQFSNSRSEMNVSTLELGDSALYLCASSWGGGQVNEQFFGPGTRLTVL.

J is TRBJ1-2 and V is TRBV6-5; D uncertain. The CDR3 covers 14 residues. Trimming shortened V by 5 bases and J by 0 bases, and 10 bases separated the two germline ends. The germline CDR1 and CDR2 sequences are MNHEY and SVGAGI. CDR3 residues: CASSKNTPNYGYTF. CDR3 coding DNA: TGTGCCAGCAGTAAGAATACTCCTAACTATGGCTACACCTTC.

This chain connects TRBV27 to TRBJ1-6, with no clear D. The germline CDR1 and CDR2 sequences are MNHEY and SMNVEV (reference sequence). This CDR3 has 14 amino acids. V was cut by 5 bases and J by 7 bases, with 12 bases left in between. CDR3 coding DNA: TGTGCCAGCAGTCTCCGACGGGAGAATTCACCCCTCCACTTT. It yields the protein CASSLRRENSPLHF.

The CDR3 spells CASSLHRSGTQYF. The DNA for the CDR3 is TGTGCCAGCAGCCTTCACCGATCAGGTACGCAGTATTTT. The rearrangement links TRBV4-2 to TRBJ2-3; D gene uncertain. This CDR3 is 13 amino acids long. Trimming took 4 bases from V and 8 from J, leaving 13 bases between them. Per germline, CDR1 LGHNA and CDR2 YNFKEQ.

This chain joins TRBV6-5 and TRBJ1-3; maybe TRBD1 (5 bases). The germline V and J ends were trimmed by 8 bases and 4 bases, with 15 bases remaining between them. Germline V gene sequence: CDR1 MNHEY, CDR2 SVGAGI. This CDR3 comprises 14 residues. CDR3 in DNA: TGTGCCAGCCGACTCTGGGCAGGGGGAAACACCATATATTTT. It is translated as CASRLWAGGNTIYF.

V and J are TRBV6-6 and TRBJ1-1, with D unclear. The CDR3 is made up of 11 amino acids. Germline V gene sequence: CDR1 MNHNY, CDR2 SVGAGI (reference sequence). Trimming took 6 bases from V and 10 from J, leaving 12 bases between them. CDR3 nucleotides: TGTGCCAGCAGCCCCACTGGTATAGCTTTCTTT. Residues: CASSPTGIAFF.

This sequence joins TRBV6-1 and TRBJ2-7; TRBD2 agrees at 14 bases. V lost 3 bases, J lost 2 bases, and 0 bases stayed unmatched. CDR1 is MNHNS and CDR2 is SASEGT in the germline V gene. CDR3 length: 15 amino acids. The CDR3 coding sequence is TGTGCCAGCAGTGAGACTAGCGGGGGGGCCTACGAGCAGTACTTC. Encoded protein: CASSETSGGAYEQYF.

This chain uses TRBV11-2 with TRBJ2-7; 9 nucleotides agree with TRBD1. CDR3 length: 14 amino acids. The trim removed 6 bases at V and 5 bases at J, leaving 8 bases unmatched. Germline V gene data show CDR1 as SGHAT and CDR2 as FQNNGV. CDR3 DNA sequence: TGTGCCAGCAGTCGCCGGGACAGGGTCGACGAGCAGTACTTC. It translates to CASSRRDRVDEQYF.

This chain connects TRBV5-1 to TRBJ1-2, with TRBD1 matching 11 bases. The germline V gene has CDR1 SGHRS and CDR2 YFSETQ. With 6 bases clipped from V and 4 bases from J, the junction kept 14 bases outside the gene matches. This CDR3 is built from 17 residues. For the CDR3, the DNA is TGCGCCAGCACCCGGGACAGGGGGAACTCGGGATTCTATGGCTACACCTTC. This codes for CASTRDRGNSGFYGYTF.

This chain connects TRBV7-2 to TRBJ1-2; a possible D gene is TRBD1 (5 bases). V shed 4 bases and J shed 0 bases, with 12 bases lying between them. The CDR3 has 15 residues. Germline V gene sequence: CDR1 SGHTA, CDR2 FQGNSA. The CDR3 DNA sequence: TGTGCCAGCAGCTACCGATTGACAGCTAACTATGGCTACACCTTC. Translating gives CASSYRLTANYGYTF. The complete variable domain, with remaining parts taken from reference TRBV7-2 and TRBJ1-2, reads GAGVSQSPSNKVTEKGKDVELRCDPISGHTALYWYRQSLGQGLEFLIYFQGNSAPDKSGLPSDRFSAERTGGSVSTLTIQRTQQEDSAVYLCASSYRLTANYGYTFGSGTRLTVV.

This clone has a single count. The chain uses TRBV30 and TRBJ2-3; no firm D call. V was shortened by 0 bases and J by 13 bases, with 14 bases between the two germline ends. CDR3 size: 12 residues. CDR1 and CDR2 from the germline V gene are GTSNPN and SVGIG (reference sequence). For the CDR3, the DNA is TGTGCCTGGAGTGTAGGTTCCGTACAGAAGTATTTT. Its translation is CAWSVGSVQKYF. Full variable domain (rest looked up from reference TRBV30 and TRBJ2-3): SQTIHQWPATLVQPVGSPLSLECTVEGTSNPNLYWYRQAAGRGLQLLFYSVGIGQISSEVPQNLSASRPQDRQFILSSKKLLLSDSGFYLCAWSVGSVQKYFGPGTRLTVL.

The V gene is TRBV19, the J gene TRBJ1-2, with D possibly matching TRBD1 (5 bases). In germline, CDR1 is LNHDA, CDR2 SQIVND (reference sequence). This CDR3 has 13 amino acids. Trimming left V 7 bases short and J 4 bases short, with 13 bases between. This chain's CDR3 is CASTHDSLYGYTF. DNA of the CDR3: TGTGCCAGTACCCATGACAGTCTCTATGGCTACACCTTC.

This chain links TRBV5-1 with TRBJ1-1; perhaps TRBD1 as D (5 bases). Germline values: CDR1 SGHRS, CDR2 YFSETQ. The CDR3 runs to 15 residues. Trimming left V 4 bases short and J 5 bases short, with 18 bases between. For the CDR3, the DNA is TGCGCCAGCAGCACGCGGACGGGGGGGGGAACTGAAGCTTTCTTT. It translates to CASSTRTGGGTEAFF.

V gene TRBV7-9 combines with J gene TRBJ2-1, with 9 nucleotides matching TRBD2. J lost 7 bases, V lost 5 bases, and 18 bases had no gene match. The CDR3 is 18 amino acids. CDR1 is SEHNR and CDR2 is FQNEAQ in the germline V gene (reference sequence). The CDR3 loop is CASSSPGKGAGGRNEQFF. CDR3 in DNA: TGTGCCAGCAGCAGCCCGGGTAAGGGCGCGGGGGGGCGGAATGAGCAGTTCTTC.

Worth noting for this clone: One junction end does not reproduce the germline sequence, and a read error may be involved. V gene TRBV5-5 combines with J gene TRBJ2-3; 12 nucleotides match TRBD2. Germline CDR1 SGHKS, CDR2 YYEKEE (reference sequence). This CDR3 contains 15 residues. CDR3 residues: CASSYRTSGADAQYF. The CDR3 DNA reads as TGTGCCAGCAGCTACAGGACTAGCGGGGCAGATGCGCAGTATTTT. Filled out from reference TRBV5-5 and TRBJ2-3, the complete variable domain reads DAGVTQSPTHLIKTRGQQVTLRCSPISGHKSVSWYQQVLGQGPQFIFQYYEKEERGRGNFPDRFSARQFPNYSSELNVNALLLGDSALYLCASSYRTSGADAQYFGPGTRLTVL.

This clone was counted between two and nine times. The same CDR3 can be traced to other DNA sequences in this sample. This CDR3 is CASSPGQGDGYTF. The DNA of the CDR3 is TGTGCCAGCTCACCCGGACAGGGGGATGGCTACACCTTC. This chain links TRBV18 with TRBJ1-2, with 10 bases lining up with TRBD1. The V gene's germline CDR1 is KGHSH and CDR2 LQKENI. The trim removed 3 bases at V and 6 bases at J, leaving 1 base unmatched. This CDR3 has 13 residues. The full variable domain, completed using reference TRBV18 and TRBJ1-2, is NAGVMQNPRHLVRRRGQEARLRCSPMKGHSHVYWYRQLPEEGLKFMVYLQKENIIDESGMPKERFSAEFPKEGPSILRIQQVVRGDSAAYFCASSPGQGDGYTFGSGTRLTVV.